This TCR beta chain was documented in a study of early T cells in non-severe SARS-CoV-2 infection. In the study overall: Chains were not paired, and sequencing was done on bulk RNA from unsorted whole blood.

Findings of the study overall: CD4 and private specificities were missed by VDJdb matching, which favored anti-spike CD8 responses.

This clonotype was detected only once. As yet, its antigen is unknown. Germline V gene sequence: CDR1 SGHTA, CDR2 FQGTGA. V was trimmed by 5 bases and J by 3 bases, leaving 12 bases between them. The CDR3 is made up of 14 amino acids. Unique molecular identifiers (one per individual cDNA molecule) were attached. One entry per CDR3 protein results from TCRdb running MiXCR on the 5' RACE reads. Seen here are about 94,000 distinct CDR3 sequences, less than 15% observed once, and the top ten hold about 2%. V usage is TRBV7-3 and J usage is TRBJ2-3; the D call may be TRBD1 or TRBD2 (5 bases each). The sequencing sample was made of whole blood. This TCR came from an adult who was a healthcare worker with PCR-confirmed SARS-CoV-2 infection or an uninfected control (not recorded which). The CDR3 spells CASSPLGPTDTQYF. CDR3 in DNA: TGTGCCAGCAGCCCTCTGGGACCTACAGATACGCAGTATTTT.